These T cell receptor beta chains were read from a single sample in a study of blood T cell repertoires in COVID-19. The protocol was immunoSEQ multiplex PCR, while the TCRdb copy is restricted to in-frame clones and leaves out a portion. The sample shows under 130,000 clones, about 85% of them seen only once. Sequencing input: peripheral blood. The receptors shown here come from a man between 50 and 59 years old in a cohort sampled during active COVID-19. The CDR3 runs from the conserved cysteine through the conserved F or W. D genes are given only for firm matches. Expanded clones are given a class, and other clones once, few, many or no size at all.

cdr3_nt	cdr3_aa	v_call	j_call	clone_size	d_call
TGCGCCAGCAGCTTCCAGGTTTTACCCGGGGAGCTGTTTTTT	CASSFQVLPGELFF	TRBV5-1	TRBJ2-2	.	.
TGTGCCAGTCAGGGGGCGGTTGGTGAAGCTTTCTTT	CASQGAVGEAFF	TRBV6-5	TRBJ1-1	.	TRBD1
TGTGCCAGTAGTATTCGACAGGGGGCTGGAAACACCATATATTTT	CASSIRQGAGNTIYF	TRBV19	TRBJ1-3	.	TRBD1
TGTGCCAGCATACTAGAACTAGCTAATGAGCAGTTCTTC	CASILELANEQFF	TRBV7-9	TRBJ2-1	.	.
TGTGCCAGCAGCCAGGGGGCGCTCAGCTATGGCTACACCTTC	CASSQGALSYGYTF	TRBV7-2	TRBJ1-2	.	TRBD1
TGTGCCAGCAGCTTAGGCGTCGGGGGGCGGGGATCACCCCTCCACTTT	CASSLGVGGRGSPLHF	TRBV11-2	TRBJ1-6	.	.
TGCGCCAGCAGCGGACTATCCGGGGGATTAAATGAAAAACTGTTTTTT	CASSGLSGGLNEKLFF	TRBV5-1	TRBJ1-4	.	.
TGTGCCAGCAGCCCCCGGGGTCGTGCTGCGACAGATACGCAGTATTTT	CASSPRGRAATDTQYF	TRBV3-1/TRBV3-2	TRBJ2-3	.	.
TGTGCCAGCAGTGACCCGACAGGGGGCCTTGGTGAAAAACTGTTTTTT	CASSDPTGGLGEKLFF	TRBV25-1	TRBJ1-4	.	TRBD1
TGTGCCAGCAGCTCAGCGGGGGCGGGAGAGACCCAGTACTTC	CASSSAGAGETQYF	TRBV7-3	TRBJ2-5	.	TRBD2
TGTGCCAGCAGTCCTAACCGGGACAGGAATCAGCCCCAGCATTTT	CASSPNRDRNQPQHF	TRBV6-5	TRBJ1-5	.	TRBD1
TGTGCCAGCAGGCAACAGGGGGGCCCACAGCCCCAGCATTTT	CASRQQGGPQPQHF	TRBV6-6	TRBJ1-5	.	TRBD1
TGCGCCAGCGGATCTGACAGGGGGGTGGTGTTCTTC	CASGSDRGVVFF	TRBV4-3	TRBJ2-1	.	TRBD1
TGCAGCGTCGACAGGGGCACTGAAGCTTTCTTT	CSVDRGTEAFF	TRBV29-1	TRBJ1-1	.	TRBD1
TGTGCCAGCAGCGGCGGGGGACAGGGATTCCCGCGTCAAGAGACCCAGTACTTC	CASSGGGQGFPRQETQYF	TRBV7-8	TRBJ2-5	.	TRBD1
TGTGCCAGCAGATTGTCAGGGTTGCACACTGAAGCTTTCTTT	CASRLSGLHTEAFF	TRBV5-4	TRBJ1-1	.	.
TGCGCCAGCAGCTTGGACAGCCCCACAGATACGCAGTATTTT	CASSLDSPTDTQYF	TRBV5-1	TRBJ2-3	.	.
TGTGCCAGCAGCTTCCAATTTAACAGCTACAATGAGCAGTTCTTC	CASSFQFNSYNEQFF	TRBV7-2	TRBJ2-1	.	.
TGTGCCAGCAACTATTTGCAGGGAAAAGCTTTCTTT	CASNYLQGKAFF	TRBV2	TRBJ1-1	.	.
TGCGCCAGCAGCCAAGTAATCTCTGGGGCCAACGTCCTGACTTTC	CASSQVISGANVLTF	TRBV4-1	TRBJ2-6	once	.
TGTGCCAGTACCTCCACAGGGGTAGGTCAGCCCCAGCATTTT	CASTSTGVGQPQHF	TRBV19	TRBJ1-5	.	TRBD1
TGTGCCAGTAGTATTTCAGGATTCGATGAAAAACTGTTTTTT	CASSISGFDEKLFF	TRBV19	TRBJ1-4	.	.
TGCAGCGTTGACGGGAGGCGGGGGGGCCGACAGGAGCAGTTCTTC	CSVDGRRGGRQEQFF	TRBV29-1	TRBJ2-1	.	TRBD2
TGTGCCAGCAGAAACGGACATAATGAAAAACTGTTTTTT	CASRNGHNEKLFF	TRBV6-5	TRBJ1-4	.	.
TGTGCCAGCAGCGTACAGGGGAACACTGAAGCTTTCTTT	CASSVQGNTEAFF	TRBV9	TRBJ1-1	.	.
TGTGCCAGCAGCCCCGGGACAGGGAGTGGTTCTGGCTATGGCTACACCTTC	CASSPGTGSGSGYGYTF	TRBV7-9	TRBJ1-2	.	TRBD1
TGTGCCAGCTCACCACCGGCTAGCAAAGAGACCCAGTACTTC	CASSPPASKETQYF	TRBV18	TRBJ2-5	.	.
TGCGCCAGCAGCTCCGGACAGAGCTCCTTCATGAACACTGAAGCTTTCTTT	CASSSGQSSFMNTEAFF	TRBV5-1	TRBJ1-1	.	.
TGTGCCAGCAGCTTAGCAGGGTTCAAGAATGGCTACACCTTC	CASSLAGFKNGYTF	TRBV11-3	TRBJ1-2	.	.
TGTGCCAGCAGTCAGACGGGGGCCCAGTACTTC	CASSQTGAQYF	TRBV2	TRBJ2-5	.	.
TGTGCCAGCAGTTTAGACAGCTCCTACAATGAGCAGTTCTTC	CASSLDSSYNEQFF	TRBV27	TRBJ2-1	.	.
TGCGCCAGCAGCTGGATCCCCGACTCCGGGATCGGGAATTCACCCCTCCACTTT	CASSWIPDSGIGNSPLHF	TRBV5-1	TRBJ1-6	once	.
TGTGCCAGCAGTTCGACAGGGTTTTTCACTGAAGCTTTCTTT	CASSSTGFFTEAFF	TRBV2	TRBJ1-1	.	TRBD1
TGTGCCAGCAGCTTCGACTCGGATGGCTACACCTTC	CASSFDSDGYTF	TRBV7-2	TRBJ1-2	.	.
TGTGCCATCAGTGAAAGCAGGAATTCACCCCTCCACTTT	CAISESRNSPLHF	TRBV10-3	TRBJ1-6	.	.
TGTGCCAGTAGTATTACAAAGACAGGGGGGATAAATGGCTACACCTTC	CASSITKTGGINGYTF	TRBV19	TRBJ1-2	.	TRBD1
TGTGCCATCAGTGACCCGGGACAGGGTAGCTCCTACAATGAGCAGTTCTTC	CAISDPGQGSSYNEQFF	TRBV10-3	TRBJ2-1	.	TRBD1
TGTGCCAGCTCACCCCGCCTCCCAGGGGACACCGGGGAGCTGTTTTTT	CASSPRLPGDTGELFF	TRBV18	TRBJ2-2	few	.
TGTGCCAGCACCCCCAACAGGGCAGATACGCAGTATTTT	CASTPNRADTQYF	TRBV5-6	TRBJ2-3	.	.
TGCGCCAGCAGTGAGCATTATCAGCCCCAGCATTTT	CASSEHYQPQHF	TRBV10-1	TRBJ1-5	.	.
TGTGCCAGCAGCCTCGGGACAGTTACTGGAAACACCATATATTTT	CASSLGTVTGNTIYF	TRBV4-2	TRBJ1-3	.	TRBD1
TGCGCCAGCAGCTGGTCTTCCAGCGGGGGGTCACGGAATGAGCAGTTCTTC	CASSWSSSGGSRNEQFF	TRBV5-1	TRBJ2-1	.	TRBD2
TGTGCCAGCAGCCCGTTGCGGACGACAGGCTACAATGAGCAGTTCTTC	CASSPLRTTGYNEQFF	TRBV14	TRBJ2-1	.	.
TGTGCCAGCAGCCCTAACTTAGGGGGTTATGGCTACACCTTC	CASSPNLGGYGYTF	TRBV4-2	TRBJ1-2	once	.